These 10 T cell receptor beta chains share one sample of origin, sequenced in a study of blood T cell repertoires in COVID-19. Libraries were prepared by immunoSEQ multiplex PCR; TCRdb keeps only in-frame clonotypes and omits some of them. This table holds about 330,000 clones, about 92% found once. Material for sequencing was PBMCs or T cells enriched from blood (not recorded which). Receptors were obtained from a young woman who had recovered from COVID-19.

The rearrangement uses TRBV7-8 and TRBJ1-3, with D unclear. Germline V gene lookup returns CDR1 SGHVS and CDR2 FQNEAQ. V gave up 2 bases and J gave up 4 bases, with 6 bases separating them. The CDR3 contains 13 residues. The CDR3 reads CASSLYGGNTIYF. The DNA of the CDR3 is TGTGCCAGCAGCTTATACGGGGGAAACACCATATATTTT.

The chain has TRBV14 and TRBJ2-3, with TRBD1 matching 7 bases. CDR1 and CDR2 (germline): SGHDN, FVKESK. J gave up 3 bases and V 4 bases, and 7 bases lay outside the gene matches. The CDR3 length is 15 residues. CDR3 region: CASSRQGIGTDTQYF. The CDR3 DNA reads TGTGCCAGCAGCCGACAGGGTATAGGAACAGATACGCAGTATTTT.

The chain couples TRBV19 to TRBJ2-6, with a tentative D call TRBD1 (5 bases). Germline loops: CDR1 LNHDA, CDR2 SQIVND (reference sequence). This CDR3 is built from 18 residues. V shed 7 bases and J shed 0 bases, with 19 bases lying between them. As DNA, the CDR3 is TGTGCCAGTACTCCAGGGTCTCTCCTCCGCTCTGGGGCCAACGTCCTGACTTTC. Translating gives CASTPGSLLRSGANVLTF. Using reference TRBV19 and TRBJ2-6 for the parts outside the CDR3, the full variable domain is DGGITQSPKYLFRKEGQNVTLSCEQNLNHDAMYWYRQDPGQGLRLIYYSQIVNDFQKGDIAEGYSVSREKKESFPLTVTSAQKNPTAFYLCASTPGSLLRSGANVLTFGAGSRLTVL.

The chain employs TRBV7-3 and TRBJ2-1; D might be TRBD2 (6 bases). This CDR3 spans 16 amino acids. Germline V CDR1 and CDR2: SGHTA, FQGTGA. Trimming left V 5 bases short and J 4 bases short, with 18 bases between. CDR3 in DNA: TGTGCCAGCAGCGCCGGGACTTCGGCCGCTTACAATGAGCAGTTCTTC. Amino acids: CASSAGTSAAYNEQFF.

This chain uses TRBV11-2 with TRBJ2-7; TRBD1 is a possible D gene (7 bases). This CDR3 region has 17 residues. Per germline, CDR1 SGHAT and CDR2 FQNNGV. V lost 6 bases and J 5 bases, leaving 26 bases between the germline ends. In DNA form, the CDR3 reads TGTGCCAGCAGTTACAAAGGGCAGGGGGGTTTGGCGGACGAGCAGTACTTC. It yields the protein CASSYKGQGGLADEQYF.

This clone has a single count. The chain is built from TRBV24-1 and TRBJ2-7; 7 nucleotides match TRBD2. The CDR3 runs 16 residues. Germline-derived CDR1 and CDR2 are KGHDR and SFDVKD. V dropped 3 bases and J dropped 4; count of bases not matched to a gene: 11. This CDR3 is CATSDSRGGRPYEQYF. In DNA, the CDR3 is TGTGCCACCAGTGATAGCCGGGGAGGGCGACCATACGAGCAGTACTTC.

The chain joins TRBV28 to TRBJ2-7, with TRBD2 matching 10 bases. The ends lost 2 bases at V and 6 bases at J; junction bases unmatched: 13. Germline V gene lookup returns CDR1 MDHEN and CDR2 SYDVKM. The length of the CDR3 is 17 residues. The CDR3 DNA reads as TGTGCCAGCAGTTTAGGGTGGAGGACTAGCGGTACCGGCGAGCAGTACTTC. Residues: CASSLGWRTSGTGEQYF.

V is TRBV7-3 and J is TRBJ2-3; no clear D gene. Per the germline V gene, CDR1 is SGHTA and CDR2 is FQGTGA. Trimming took 2 bases from V and 3 from J, leaving 6 bases between them. This CDR3 spans 13 amino acids. CDR3 sequence: CASSLSVTDTQYF. The DNA for the CDR3 is TGTGCCAGCAGCTTATCAGTTACAGATACGCAGTATTTT.

The genes are TRBV30 and TRBJ1-1, with a tentative D call TRBD1 (5 bases). Trimming left V 2 bases short and J 0 bases short, with 7 bases between. Germline V lookup: CDR1 GTSNPN, CDR2 SVGIG (reference sequence). This CDR3 comprises 13 residues. CDR3 DNA sequence: TGTGCCTGGAGTAGACAGATGAACACTGAAGCTTTCTTT. This gives the protein CAWSRQMNTEAFF.

V and J are TRBV6-2 or TRBV6-3 and TRBJ1-5; possible D gene TRBD1, 6 bases. Deletions cut 4 bases from V and 2 bases from J, with 21 bases between. Per germline, CDR1 MNHEY and CDR2 SVGEGT. This CDR3 spans 18 amino acids. CDR3 loop: CASSLGAGAPPGNQPQHF. The CDR3 DNA reads as TGTGCCAGCAGTTTAGGGGCAGGGGCTCCCCCGGGCAATCAGCCCCAGCATTTT.